This TCR beta chain was obtained from a study of identical twins (dated by TCRdb to the mid-2010s). Study-wide context: To test whether fetal clonotypes persist, the study used deep sequencing on TCR alpha and beta repertoires from monozygotic twins, unrelated adults of various ages, and cord blood. Replicate twin experiments were performed at different times using different library preparation protocols to rule out contamination.

Overall study outcomes, separate from this receptor: Because the same donors could not be followed over many years, the conclusions relied on cross-sectional statistical analysis. Compared with coincidental sharing between unrelated individuals, out-of-frame TCR alpha sequences shared between twins showed an excess of sequences with low generation probability. Abundant cord blood beta clonotypes had fewer insertions, young adult naive repertoires showed a similar but weaker trend, and memory repertoires showed no such trend. In monozygotic twins, out-of-frame TCR alpha sharing was systematically underestimated by recombination models, although the models agreed with sharing between unrelated individuals. Zero-insertion analyses could be partly confounded by invariant T cells such as MAIT and iNKT, although diverse VJ usage argued against such confounding for most clonotypes. The excess sharing between twins in beta out-of-frame sequences was weaker because fewer shared sequences reduced the signal-to-noise ratio.

Every donor in the study was a healthy Caucasian. The twin cohort consisted of three pairs of female monozygotic twins, all aged roughly 18 to 30 years. CD4+ and CD8+ T cell populations were isolated with positive isolation kits from Invitrogen. Library preparation employed 5' RACE. The sequencer listed for this sample is Illumina HiSeq 2000. A universal primer binding site was introduced by template switching, and a unique molecular identifier was present in the final cDNA, enabling accurate counting of TCR cDNA molecules. First-strand cDNA for TCR alpha and beta chains was synthesized from specific primers in the conserved constant-segment region. To control for contamination, every cDNA library was double barcoded, receiving both a SMART-Mk sample barcode and Illumina barcodes. Two successive PCR steps introduced TruSeq adapter sequences along with Illumina sample barcodes. The Illumina HiSeq platform was used with custom primers to sequence TCR alpha and beta cDNA libraries. From the authors' description of their analysis: Unique molecular identifiers were extracted from raw reads with MiGEC, and CDR3 positions were determined with MiXCR. Recombination models were inferred per individual with the repgenHMM and IGoR tools using an EM algorithm. Shared clonotypes were analyzed with the tcR package in R, and sharing was normalized by the product of cloneset sizes. To study raw recombination free of thymic and clonal selection effects, out-of-frame nonproductive sequences were analyzed. TCRdb trimmed public reads at Q25 via fastp, called clones via MiXCR and kept in-frame beta chains. Each record represents a unique CDR3 protein, reported with the most common genes and DNA among its rows. The authors' filters were not applied to this entry. For this sample the table gives 540,000 or so distinct CDR3 sequences, of which approximately 20% were detected only once. Approximately 0.52% of the sample is held by the ten biggest clonotypes.

There are a few counts of this clonotype. Its recognized antigen is unknown. Base qualities are not recorded, but no much larger clone differs from it by a single base. The same data also went into a second study, on yellow fever vaccine responses in identical twins. That second report states: According to the authors, the vaccine-induced T cell response in identical twins seemed to be partly convergent and partly specific to each individual. Focusing on identical twins, the study followed the T cell clones that responded to the vaccine, and did so with precision.

Sequenced material: CD4+ T cells sorted from blood. The origin of this receptor is a woman aged 18-29 years in good health.

The nucleotide sequence reads as follows: TGCGCCAGCAGTGAGAGGACGGGGAGCCCCTACAATGAGCAGTTCTTC. The resulting protein is CASSERTGSPYNEQFF. In this chain, TRBV10-1 is recombined with TRBJ2-1; a tentative D match to TRBD2 spans 5 bases. CDR1 and CDR2 are read off the germline V gene (reference sequence) as WNHNN and SYGVQD. There are 16 amino acids in the CDR3, from cysteine to phenylalanine inclusive. Here the CDR3 DNA is all that survives: 48 bases in frame from base 1. V gives up 2 bases and J gives up 2 bases, and the segment between their germline ends measures 13 bases.